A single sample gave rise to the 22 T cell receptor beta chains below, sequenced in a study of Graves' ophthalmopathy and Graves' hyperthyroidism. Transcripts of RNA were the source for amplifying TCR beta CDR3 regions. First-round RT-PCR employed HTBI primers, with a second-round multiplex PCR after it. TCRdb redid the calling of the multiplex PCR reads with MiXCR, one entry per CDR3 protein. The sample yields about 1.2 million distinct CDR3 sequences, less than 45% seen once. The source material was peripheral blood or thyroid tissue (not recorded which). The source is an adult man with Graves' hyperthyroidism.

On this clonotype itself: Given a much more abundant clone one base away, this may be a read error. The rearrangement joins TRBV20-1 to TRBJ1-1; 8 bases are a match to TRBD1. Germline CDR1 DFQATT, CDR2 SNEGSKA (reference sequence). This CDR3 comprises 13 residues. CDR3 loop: CSAETGEDTEASF. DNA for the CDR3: TGCAGTGCCGAGACAGGGGAGGACACTGAAGCTTCCTTT.

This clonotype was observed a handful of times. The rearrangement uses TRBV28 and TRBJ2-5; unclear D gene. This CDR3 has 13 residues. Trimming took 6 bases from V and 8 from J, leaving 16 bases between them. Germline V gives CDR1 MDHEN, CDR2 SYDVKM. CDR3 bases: TGTGCCAGCAGGGAGTCTGGCTTGGGAACCCAGTACTTC. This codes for CASRESGLGTQYF.

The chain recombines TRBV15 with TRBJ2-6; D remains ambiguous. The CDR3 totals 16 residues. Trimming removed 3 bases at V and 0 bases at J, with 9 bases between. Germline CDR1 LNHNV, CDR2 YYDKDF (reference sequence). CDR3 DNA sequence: TGTGCCACCAGCAGTGGAGTTCACTCTGGGGCCAACGTCCTGACTTTC. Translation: CATSSGVHSGANVLTF. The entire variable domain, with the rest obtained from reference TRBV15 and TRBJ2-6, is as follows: DAMVIQNPRYQVTQFGKPVTLSCSQTLNHNVMYWYQQKSSQAPKLLFHYYDKDFNNEADTPDNFQSRRPNTSFCFLDIRSPGLGDTAMYLCATSSGVHSGANVLTFGAGSRLTVL.

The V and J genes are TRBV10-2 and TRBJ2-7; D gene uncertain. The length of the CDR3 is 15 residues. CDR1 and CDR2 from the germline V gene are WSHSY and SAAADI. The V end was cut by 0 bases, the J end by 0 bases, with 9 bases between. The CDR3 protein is CASSESSPASYEQYF. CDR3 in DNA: TGCGCCAGCAGTGAGTCATCGCCAGCCTCCTACGAGCAGTACTTC.

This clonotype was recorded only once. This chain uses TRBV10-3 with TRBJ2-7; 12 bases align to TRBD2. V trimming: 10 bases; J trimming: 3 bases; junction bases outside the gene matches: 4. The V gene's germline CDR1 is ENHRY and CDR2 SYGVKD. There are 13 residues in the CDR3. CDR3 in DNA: TGTGCCACCATGGGACTAGCGGGCTACGAGCAGTACTTC. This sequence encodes CATMGLAGYEQYF.

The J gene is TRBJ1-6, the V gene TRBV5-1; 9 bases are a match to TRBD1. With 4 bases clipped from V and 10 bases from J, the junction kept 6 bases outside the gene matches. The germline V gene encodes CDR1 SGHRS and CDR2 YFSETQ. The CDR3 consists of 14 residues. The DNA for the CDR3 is TGCGCCAGCAGCCACGGACAGGGGTCATCACCCCTCCACTTT. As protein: CASSHGQGSSPLHF.

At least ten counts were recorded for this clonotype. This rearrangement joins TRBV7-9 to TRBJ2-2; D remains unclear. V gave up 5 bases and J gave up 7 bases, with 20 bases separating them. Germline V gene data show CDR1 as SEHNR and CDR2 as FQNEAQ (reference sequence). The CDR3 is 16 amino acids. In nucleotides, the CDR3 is TGTGCCAGCAGCCCGACTGGAGACCTTCACGTCGGGGAGCTGTTTTTT. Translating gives CASSPTGDLHVGELFF.

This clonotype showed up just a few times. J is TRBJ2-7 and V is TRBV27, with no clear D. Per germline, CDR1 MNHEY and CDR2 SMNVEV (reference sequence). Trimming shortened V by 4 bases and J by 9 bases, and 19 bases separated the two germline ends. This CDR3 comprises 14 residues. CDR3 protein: CASSSDSGLPPQYF. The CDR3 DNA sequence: TGTGCCAGCAGTTCGGATTCCGGGCTACCGCCGCAGTACTTC.

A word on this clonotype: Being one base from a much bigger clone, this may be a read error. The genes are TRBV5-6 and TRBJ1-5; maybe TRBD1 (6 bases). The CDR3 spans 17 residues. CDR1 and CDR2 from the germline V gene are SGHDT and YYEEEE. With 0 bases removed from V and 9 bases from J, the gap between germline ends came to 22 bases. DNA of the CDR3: TGTGCCAGCAGCTTGGGGGGGGCGACGGAGGGCGATCGGCCCCAGCATTTT. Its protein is CASSLGGATEGDRPQHF.

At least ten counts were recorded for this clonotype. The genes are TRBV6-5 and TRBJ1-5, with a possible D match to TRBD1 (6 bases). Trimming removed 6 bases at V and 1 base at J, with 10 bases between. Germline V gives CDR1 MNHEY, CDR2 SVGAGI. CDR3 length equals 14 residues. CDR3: CASRARGSNQPQHF. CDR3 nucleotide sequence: TGTGCCAGCAGGGCCAGGGGAAGCAATCAGCCCCAGCATTTT.

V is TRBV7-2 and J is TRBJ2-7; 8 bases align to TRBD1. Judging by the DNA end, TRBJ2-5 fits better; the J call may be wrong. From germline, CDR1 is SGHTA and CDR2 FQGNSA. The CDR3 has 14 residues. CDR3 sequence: CASTGTGILETQYF. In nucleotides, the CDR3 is TGTGCCAGCACCGGGACAGGTATTTTGGAGACCCAGTACTTC.

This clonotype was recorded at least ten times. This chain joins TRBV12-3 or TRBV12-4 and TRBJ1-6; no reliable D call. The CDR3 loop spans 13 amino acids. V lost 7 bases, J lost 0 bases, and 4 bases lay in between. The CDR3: CASTSSYNSPLHF. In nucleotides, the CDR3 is TGTGCCAGCACTAGCTCCTATAATTCACCCCTCCACTTT.

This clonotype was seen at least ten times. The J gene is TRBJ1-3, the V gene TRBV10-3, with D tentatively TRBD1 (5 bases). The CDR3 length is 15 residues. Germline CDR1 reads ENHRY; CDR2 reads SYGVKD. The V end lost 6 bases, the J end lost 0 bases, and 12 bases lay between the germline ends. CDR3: CAISGGSISGNTIYF. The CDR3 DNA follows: TGTGCCATCAGCGGGGGTTCCATCTCTGGAAACACCATATATTTT.

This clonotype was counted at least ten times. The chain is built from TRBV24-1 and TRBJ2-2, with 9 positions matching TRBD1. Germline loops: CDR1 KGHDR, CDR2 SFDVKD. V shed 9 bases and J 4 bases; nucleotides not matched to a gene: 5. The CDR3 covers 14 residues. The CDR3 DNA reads TGTGCCACCCGGGACAGGGTCGGCACCGGGGAGCTGTTTTTT. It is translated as CATRDRVGTGELFF.

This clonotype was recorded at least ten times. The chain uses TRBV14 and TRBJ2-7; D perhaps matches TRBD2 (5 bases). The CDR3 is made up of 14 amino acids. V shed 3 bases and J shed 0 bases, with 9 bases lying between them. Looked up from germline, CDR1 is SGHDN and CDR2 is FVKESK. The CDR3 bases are TGTGCCAGCAGCCAGCGAGCGGTCTCCTACGAGCAGTACTTC. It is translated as CASSQRAVSYEQYF.

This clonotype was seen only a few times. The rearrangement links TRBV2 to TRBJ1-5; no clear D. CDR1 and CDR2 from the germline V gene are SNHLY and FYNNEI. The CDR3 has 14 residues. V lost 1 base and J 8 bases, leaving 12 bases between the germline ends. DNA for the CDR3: TGTGCCAGCAGTGAAGACCTCCGAACCGAGCCCCAGCATTTT. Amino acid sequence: CASSEDLRTEPQHF.

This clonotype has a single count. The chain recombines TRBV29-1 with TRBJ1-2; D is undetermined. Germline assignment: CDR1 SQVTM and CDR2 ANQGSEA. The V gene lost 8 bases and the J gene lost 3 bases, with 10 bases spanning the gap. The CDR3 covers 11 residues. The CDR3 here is CSLVGDYGYTF. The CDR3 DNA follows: TGCAGCTTGGTGGGAGACTATGGCTACACCTTC.

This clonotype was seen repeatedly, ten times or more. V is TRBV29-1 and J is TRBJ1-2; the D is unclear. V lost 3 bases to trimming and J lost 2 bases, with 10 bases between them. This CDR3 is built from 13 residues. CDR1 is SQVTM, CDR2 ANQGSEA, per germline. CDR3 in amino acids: CSVDAQTNYGYTF. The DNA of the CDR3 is TGCAGCGTTGACGCGCAAACGAACTATGGCTACACCTTC.

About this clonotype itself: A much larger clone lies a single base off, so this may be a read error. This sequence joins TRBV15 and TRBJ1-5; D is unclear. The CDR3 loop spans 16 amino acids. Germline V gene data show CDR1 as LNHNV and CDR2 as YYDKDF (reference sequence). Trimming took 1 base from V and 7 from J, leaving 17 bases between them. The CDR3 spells CATSRVGRRREQPQHF. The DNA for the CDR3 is TGTGCCACCAGCAGAGTTGGTAGGCGACGAGAACAGCCCCAGCATTTT.

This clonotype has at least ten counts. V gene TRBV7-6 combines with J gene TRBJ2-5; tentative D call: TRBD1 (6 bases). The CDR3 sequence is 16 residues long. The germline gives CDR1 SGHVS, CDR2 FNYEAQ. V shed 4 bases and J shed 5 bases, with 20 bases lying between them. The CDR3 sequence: CASSSNLYRDTETQYF. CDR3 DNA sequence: TGTGCCAGCAGCTCCAATTTGTACAGGGACACGGAGACCCAGTACTTC.

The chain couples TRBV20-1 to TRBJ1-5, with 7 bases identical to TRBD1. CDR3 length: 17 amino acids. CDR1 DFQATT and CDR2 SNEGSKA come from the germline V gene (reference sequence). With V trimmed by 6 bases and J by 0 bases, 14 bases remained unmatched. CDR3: CSAGGSDRIYSNQPQHF. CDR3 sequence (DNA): TGCAGTGCCGGTGGTTCGGACAGGATCTATAGCAATCAGCCCCAGCATTTT.

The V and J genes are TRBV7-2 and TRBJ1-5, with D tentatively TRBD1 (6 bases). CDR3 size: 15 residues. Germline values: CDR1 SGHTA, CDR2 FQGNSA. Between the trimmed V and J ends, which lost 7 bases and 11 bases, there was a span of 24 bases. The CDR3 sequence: CASNIGGGSRETQHF. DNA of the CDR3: TGTGCCAGCAACATAGGAGGGGGGTCACGCGAGACCCAGCATTTT.